The rows below give T cell receptor beta chains drawn from one sample of a study of CD8+ T cells in alopecia areata. Here immunoSEQ multiplex PCR was the method, and the copy in TCRdb shows in-frame clones only, minus some. The sample includes 250,000 or so clones, about 68% of them seen just once. Source: CD4+ T cells sorted from blood, taken at week 0. The receptors shown here come from a human donor with alopecia areata. CDR3s include the opening cysteine and the closing phenylalanine or tryptophan. Fields, in order: V gene, J gene, D gene, clone size, CDR3 protein, CDR3 DNA. D genes are given only for firm matches. A clone size is listed for some rows: how often the clone was seen (once, few, many), or a class if it is expanded.

V: TRBV29-1; J: TRBJ2-3; D: TRBD2; size: once; CDR3: CSAAGGQASTDTQYF; DNA: TGCAGCGCCGCGGGAGGCCAGGCAAGCACAGATACGCAGTATTTT
V: TRBV4-1; J: TRBJ2-2; D: .; size: .; CDR3: CASSQGPRDSTGELFF; DNA: TGCGCCAGCAGCCAAGGACCGCGAGATAGCACCGGGGAGCTGTTTTTT
V: TRBV29-1; J: TRBJ1-1; D: .; size: .; CDR3: CSVGDTEAFF; DNA: TGCAGCGTTGGGGACACTGAAGCTTTCTTT
V: TRBV29-1; J: TRBJ1-5; D: TRBD1; size: .; CDR3: CSVGTGGNQPQHF; DNA: TGCAGCGTTGGAACAGGGGGAAATCAGCCCCAGCATTTT
V: TRBV7-2; J: TRBJ2-3; D: TRBD2; size: .; CDR3: CASSFRTSGGNTQYF; DNA: TGTGCCAGCAGCTTCCGTACTAGCGGGGGAAATACGCAGTATTTT
V: TRBV5-1; J: TRBJ2-3; D: .; size: few; CDR3: CASSLARVGTDTQYF; DNA: TGCGCCAGCAGCTTGGCCAGGGTGGGCACAGATACGCAGTATTTT
V: TRBV9; J: TRBJ2-7; D: .; size: .; CDR3: CASSAHVEENYEQYF; DNA: TGTGCCAGCAGCGCGCACGTGGAGGAAAACTACGAGCAGTACTTC
V: TRBV7-2; J: TRBJ1-2; D: .; size: .; CDR3: CASSLTSYGYTF; DNA: TGTGCCAGCAGCTTAACCAGCTATGGCTACACCTTC
V: TRBV18; J: TRBJ2-2; D: TRBD1; size: .; CDR3: CASSPGQGPTGELFF; DNA: TGTGCCAGCTCACCGGGACAGGGGCCCACCGGGGAGCTGTTTTTT
V: TRBV11-2; J: TRBJ2-7; D: TRBD1; size: .; CDR3: CASSKGASEQYF; DNA: TGTGCCAGCAGCAAGGGGGCAAGCGAGCAGTACTTC
V: TRBV7-9; J: TRBJ1-6; D: .; size: few; CDR3: CASSLDGDSPLHF; DNA: TGTGCCAGCAGCTTGGACGGGGATTCACCCCTCCACTTT
V: TRBV29-1; J: TRBJ2-3; D: .; size: .; CDR3: CSVDQGLDTQYF; DNA: TGCAGCGTTGATCAGGGGCTAGATACGCAGTATTTT
V: TRBV4-2; J: TRBJ2-1; D: TRBD2; size: .; CDR3: CASGGVQQFF; DNA: TGTGCCAGCGGGGGGGTCCAGCAGTTCTTC
V: TRBV27; J: TRBJ2-1; D: TRBD2; size: .; CDR3: CASSLSLAGEHNEQFF; DNA: TGTGCCAGCAGTTTATCTCTAGCGGGGGAACACAATGAGCAGTTCTTC
V: TRBV19; J: TRBJ1-5; D: .; size: .; CDR3: CASCRGGPSNQPQHF; DNA: TGTGCCAGCTGCCGCGGGGGCCCTAGCAATCAGCCCCAGCATTTT